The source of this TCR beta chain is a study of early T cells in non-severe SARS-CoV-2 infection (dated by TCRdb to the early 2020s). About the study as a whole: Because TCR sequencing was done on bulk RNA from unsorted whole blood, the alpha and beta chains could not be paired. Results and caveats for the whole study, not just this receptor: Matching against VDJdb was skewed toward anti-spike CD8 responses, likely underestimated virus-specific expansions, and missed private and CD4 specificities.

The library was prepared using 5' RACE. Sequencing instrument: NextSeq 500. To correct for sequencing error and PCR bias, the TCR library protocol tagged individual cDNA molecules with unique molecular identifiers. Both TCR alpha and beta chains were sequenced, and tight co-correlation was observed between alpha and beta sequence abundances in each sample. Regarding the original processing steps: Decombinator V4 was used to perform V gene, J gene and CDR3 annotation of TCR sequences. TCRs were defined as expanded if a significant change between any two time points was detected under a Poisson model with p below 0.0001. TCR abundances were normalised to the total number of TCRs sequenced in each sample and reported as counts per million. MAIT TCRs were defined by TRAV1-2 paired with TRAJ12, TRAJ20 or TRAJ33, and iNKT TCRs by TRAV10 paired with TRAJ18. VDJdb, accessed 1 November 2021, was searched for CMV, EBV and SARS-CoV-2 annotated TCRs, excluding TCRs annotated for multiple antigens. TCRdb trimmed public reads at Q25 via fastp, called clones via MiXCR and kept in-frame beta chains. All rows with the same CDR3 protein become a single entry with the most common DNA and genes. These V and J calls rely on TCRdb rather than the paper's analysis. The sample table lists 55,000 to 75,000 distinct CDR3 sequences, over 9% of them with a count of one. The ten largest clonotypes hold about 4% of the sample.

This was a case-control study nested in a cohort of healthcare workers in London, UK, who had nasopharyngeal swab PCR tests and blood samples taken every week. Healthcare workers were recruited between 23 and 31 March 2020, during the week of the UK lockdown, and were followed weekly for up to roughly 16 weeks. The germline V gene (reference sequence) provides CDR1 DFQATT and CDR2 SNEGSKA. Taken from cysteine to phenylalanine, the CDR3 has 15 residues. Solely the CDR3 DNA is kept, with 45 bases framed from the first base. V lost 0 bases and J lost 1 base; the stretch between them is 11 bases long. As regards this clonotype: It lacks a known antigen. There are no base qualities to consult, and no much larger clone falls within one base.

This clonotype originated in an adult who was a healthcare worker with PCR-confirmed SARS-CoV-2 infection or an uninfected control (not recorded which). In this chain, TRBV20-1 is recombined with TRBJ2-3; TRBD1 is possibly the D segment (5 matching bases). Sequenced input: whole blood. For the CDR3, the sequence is CSAREGLTGTDTQYF. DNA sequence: TGCAGTGCTAGAGAGGGGCTCACGGGCACAGATACGCAGTATTTT.